This passage covers 26 T cell receptor beta chains from one sample sequenced in a study of beta chain features in type 1 diabetes. The study, taken as a whole, reports: All four CD4+ subsets of Type 1 diabetes patients contained TCRB CDR3s that were moderately but significantly shorter.

No antigen is known for these receptors. The entirety of the isolated RNA underwent reverse transcription, so expressed TCRB transcripts were sequenced. TCRdb's table, derived via immunoSEQ multiplex PCR, lists solely in-frame clones and lacks some. Here the sample spans under 400,000 clones, roughly 12% being singletons. The specimen sequenced was naive CD4+ T cells from blood. The receptors stem from a woman between 18 and 29 years old with type 1 diabetes.

This clone has only a few counts. The CDR3 loop is CASSRIAGVPAETQYF. DNA for the CDR3: TGCGCCAGCTCCCGGATAGCGGGAGTTCCCGCAGAGACCCAGTACTTC. This chain uses TRBV4-1 with TRBJ2-5; 9 nucleotides line up with TRBD2. The trim removed 8 bases at V and 4 bases at J, leaving 14 bases unmatched. CDR1 and CDR2 from the germline V gene are MGHRA and YSYEKL. This CDR3 has 16 residues.

This clone was counted a few times. V gene TRBV2 combines with J gene TRBJ2-1; 8 nucleotides align to TRBD2. V gave up 5 bases and J gave up 9 bases; unmatched junction bases: 9. The CDR3 runs to 14 residues. CDR1 is SNHLY, CDR2 FYNNEI, per germline. The CDR3 loop reads CASSRGGALGEQFF. The DNA for the CDR3 is TGTGCCAGCAGTCGGGGGGGGGCCTTGGGTGAGCAGTTCTTC.

This clone was counted only a few times. The chain joins TRBV6-5 to TRBJ2-3, with D perhaps matching TRBD2 (6 bases). This CDR3 is 13 amino acids long. Germline lookup yields CDR1 MNHEY and CDR2 SVGAGI. Between the trimmed V and J ends, which lost 7 bases and 7 bases, there was a span of 15 bases. The CDR3 DNA follows: TGTGCCAGCAACGTTGGGCGCGGGAATACGCAGTATTTT. It translates to CASNVGRGNTQYF.

The V and J genes are TRBV15 and TRBJ2-1; 8 bases fit TRBD2. The CDR3 spans 17 residues. V shed 2 bases, J shed 6 bases, and the junction held 12 bases outside the gene matches. CDR1 and CDR2 from the germline V gene are LNHNV and YYDKDF (reference sequence). DNA for the CDR3: TGTGCCACCAGCAGAACCATGAAGCGGGAGTTAAGCAATGAGCAGTTCTTC. Encoded protein: CATSRTMKRELSNEQFF.

This clone has more than one count but fewer than ten. The V gene is TRBV28, the J gene TRBJ2-3; possible D gene TRBD1, 5 bases. The CDR3 totals 16 residues. The germline V and J ends were trimmed by 7 bases and 0 bases, with 17 bases remaining between them. Per germline, CDR1 MDHEN and CDR2 SYDVKM. The CDR3 is CASTTQVPSSTDTQYF. In nucleotides, the CDR3 is TGTGCCAGCACCACACAGGTTCCTTCTAGCACAGATACGCAGTATTTT.

This clone was counted a few times. The gene calls are TRBV4-1 and TRBJ2-7; 14 bases map to TRBD2. The germline V gene encodes CDR1 MGHRA and CDR2 YSYEKL. This CDR3 spans 16 amino acids. The junction had 11 bases not matched to a gene; V was cut back by 8 bases and J by 5 bases. CDR3 sequence: CASAPLGLAGVDEQYF. The CDR3 coding sequence is TGCGCCAGCGCCCCGTTGGGACTAGCGGGAGTCGACGAGCAGTACTTC.

The CDR3 loop is CASSLKGGGTEAFF. The CDR3 DNA sequence: TGTGCCAGCAGCCTGAAGGGAGGAGGCACTGAAGCTTTCTTT. This sequence joins TRBV5-6 and TRBJ1-1, with D unresolved. Germline loops: CDR1 SGHDT, CDR2 YYEEEE. CDR3 length equals 14 residues. Trimming pared 4 bases from V and 4 bases from J, leaving 14 bases between.

With respect to this clone: One junction end does not reproduce the germline sequence, and a read error may be involved. J is TRBJ2-5 and V is TRBV30; a possible D gene is TRBD1 (5 bases). The CDR3 has 13 residues. CDR1 is GTSNPN and CDR2 is SVGIG in the germline V gene (reference sequence). The CDR3 is CAWSVQVEEAQYF. Written as DNA, the CDR3 is TGTGCCTGGAGTGTACAGGTGGAAGAGGCCCAGTACTTC. The full variable domain, completed using reference TRBV30 and TRBJ2-5, is SQTIHQWPATLVQPVGSPLSLECTVEGTSNPNLYWYRQAAGRGLQLLFYSVGIGQISSEVPQNLSASRPQDRQFILSSKKLLLSDSGFYLCAWSVQVEEAQYFGPGTRLLVL.

The chain links TRBV19 to TRBJ2-7; 8 bases fit TRBD2. The CDR3 runs 15 residues. Germline-derived CDR1 and CDR2 are LNHDA and SQIVND (reference sequence). Germline trimming cut 6 bases from V and 4 bases from J; bases unmatched to any gene: 11. In DNA form, the CDR3 reads TGTGCCAGTAGCTCGCCGGGACTAGGGACATACGAGCAGTACTTC. As protein: CASSSPGLGTYEQYF.

This chain links TRBV18 with TRBJ2-5; 13 bases align to TRBD2. The CDR3 extends over 15 amino acids. After removal of 3 bases from V and 4 bases from J, the junction contained 2 bases not matched to a gene. Germline V gene data show CDR1 as KGHSH and CDR2 as LQKENI. The CDR3 nucleotides are TGTGCCAGCTCACCGGGACTAGCGGGGCCAGAGACCCAGTACTTC. Protein: CASSPGLAGPETQYF.

The chain has TRBV7-9 and TRBJ1-2; 7 bases line up with TRBD1. Trimming at V came to 4 bases and at J to 4 bases, leaving 6 bases not matched to a gene. The CDR3 consists of 14 residues. Germline V gives CDR1 SEHNR, CDR2 FQNEAQ (reference sequence). CDR3 protein: CASSSGTDIYGYTF. The CDR3 nucleotides read TGTGCCAGCAGCTCCGGGACAGACATCTATGGCTACACCTTC.

This clone was seen only a few times. The junction departs from the called germline gene at one end, perhaps through a read error. The chain joins TRBV25-1 to TRBJ1-5, with D unclear. Germline V gene data show CDR1 as MGHDK and CDR2 as SYGVNS. The CDR3 contains 12 residues. For the CDR3, the DNA is TGTGCCAGCAGGAAAGCGGGCCCGTCCATGGATTTT. It encodes CASRKAGPSMDF. The full variable domain, completed using reference TRBV25-1 and TRBJ1-5, is EADIYQTPRYLVIGTGKKITLECSQTMGHDKMYWYQQDPGMELHLIHYSYGVNSTEKGDLSSESTVSRIRTEHFPLTLESARPSHTSQYLCASRKAGPSMDFGDGTRLSIL.

V gene TRBV18 combines with J gene TRBJ1-2; TRBD1 is a possible D gene (5 bases). V dropped 3 bases and J dropped 8 bases, with 13 bases sitting between them. This CDR3 spans 13 amino acids. Germline V gene lookup returns CDR1 KGHSH and CDR2 LQKENI. The chain's CDR3 is CASSPDSLGGYTF. In DNA, the CDR3 is TGTGCCAGCTCACCCGACAGTCTCGGAGGCTACACCTTC.

The rearrangement links TRBV20-1 to TRBJ1-1; D remains unclear. Trimming removed 5 bases from V and 8 bases from J, with 12 bases in between. Germline CDR1 and CDR2: DFQATT and SNEGSKA (reference sequence). CDR3 length: 11 residues. As DNA, the CDR3 is TGCAGTGCTGACCGGACTCCCGAAGCTTTCTTT. This encodes CSADRTPEAFF.

The chain joins TRBV6-5 to TRBJ2-7; weak D call: TRBD1 (6 bases). The CDR3 extends over 12 amino acids. Trimming removed 6 bases from V and 3 bases from J, with 9 bases in between. From germline, CDR1 is MNHEY and CDR2 SVGAGI. The CDR3 DNA reads as TGTGCCAGCAGGGGCAGGGGCTACGAGCAGTACTTC. Translation gives CASRGRGYEQYF.

This chain joins TRBV7-2 and TRBJ1-5; 7 bases agree with TRBD1. V lost 2 bases, J lost 6 bases, and 10 bases stayed unmatched. The CDR3 has 16 amino acids. Germline V gene lookup returns CDR1 SGHTA and CDR2 FQGNSA. As DNA, the CDR3 is TGTGCCAGCAGCTTATGGGTAGGGGGCGGCGGTCAGCCCCAGCATTTT. Amino acids: CASSLWVGGGGQPQHF.

The chain employs TRBV29-1 and TRBJ1-2; D not certain. The CDR3 is made up of 10 amino acids. Germline V CDR1 and CDR2: SQVTM, ANQGSEA. With 5 bases removed from V and 6 bases from J, the gap between germline ends came to 7 bases. The CDR3 loop is CSVSPDGYTF. CDR3 bases: TGCAGCGTTTCTCCGGATGGCTACACCTTC.

This clone was detected a few times. The chain joins TRBV23-1 to TRBJ1-1; D ambiguous. TRBV23-1 falls under the ORF class, with uncertain function. The CDR3 runs to 14 residues. Trimming shortened V by 5 bases and J by 3 bases, and 13 bases separated the two germline ends. The CDR3 sequence is CASSCEGEHTEAFF. In DNA form, the CDR3 reads TGCGCCAGCAGTTGTGAGGGAGAGCACACTGAAGCTTTCTTT.

This clone appeared a few times. The V gene is TRBV11-2, the J gene TRBJ2-1; 13 nucleotides match TRBD2. The CDR3 loop spans 16 amino acids. CDR1 is SGHAT and CDR2 is FQNNGV in the germline V gene. V was pared by 5 bases and J by 9 bases, with 10 bases of the junction left unmatched. This chain's CDR3 is CASSRELAGGPGEQFF. CDR3 coding DNA: TGTGCCAGCAGCCGAGAACTAGCGGGAGGGCCCGGTGAGCAGTTCTTC.

The chain recombines TRBV5-1 with TRBJ1-1; tentatively, D is TRBD1 (6 bases). Trimming pared 4 bases from V and 0 bases from J, leaving 16 bases between. In germline, CDR1 is SGHRS, CDR2 YFSETQ. The CDR3 runs to 16 residues. CDR3 sequence reads: CASSVEPRGMNTEAFF. In DNA form, the CDR3 reads TGCGCCAGCAGCGTGGAGCCCAGGGGTATGAACACTGAAGCTTTCTTT. The whole variable domain, remainder taken from reference TRBV5-1 and TRBJ1-1, is KAGVTQTPRYLIKTRGQQVTLSCSPISGHRSVSWYQQTPGQGLQFLFEYFSETQRNKGNFPGRFSGRQFSNSRSEMNVSTLELGDSALYLCASSVEPRGMNTEAFFGQGTRLTVV.

J is TRBJ1-1 and V is TRBV20-1; D is undetermined. This CDR3 has 11 residues. V lost 1 base, J lost 4 bases, and 4 bases lay in between. Germline-derived CDR1 and CDR2 are DFQATT and SNEGSKA (reference sequence). Here the CDR3 reads CSARGSTEAFF. The CDR3 nucleotides read TGCAGTGCTAGAGGCAGCACTGAAGCTTTCTTT.

This clone was found a few times. This chain joins TRBV29-1 and TRBJ1-2; 7 bases fit TRBD1. V lost 7 bases to trimming and J lost 0 bases; unmatched junction nucleotides: 20. The CDR3 is 18 amino acids. Germline CDR1 and CDR2: SQVTM and ANQGSEA. CDR3 sequence reads: CSAQPLTVSTGSNYGYTF. The CDR3 DNA follows: TGCAGCGCCCAGCCTTTGACGGTCTCGACAGGGTCTAACTATGGCTACACCTTC.

A few counts support this clone. V is TRBV7-2 and J is TRBJ2-3, with no clear D. Trimming removed 5 bases from V and 4 bases from J, with 13 bases in between. CDR3 length: 14 residues. Germline assignment: CDR1 SGHTA and CDR2 FQGNSA. The CDR3, as DNA: TGTGCCAGCAGCCCCGCCTCCAGTCCAGATACGCAGTATTTT. It yields the protein CASSPASSPDTQYF.

This clone was counted between two and nine times. The chain couples TRBV2 to TRBJ2-3, with 7 bases identical to TRBD1. The junction had 7 bases not matched to a gene; V was cut back by 8 bases and J by 5 bases. CDR3 length: 13 residues. Germline CDR1 and CDR2: SNHLY and FYNNEI. This chain's CDR3 is CASEGGEGDTQYF. Written as DNA, the CDR3 is TGTGCCAGCGAAGGGGGCGAGGGAGATACGCAGTATTTT.

This rearrangement joins TRBV20-1 to TRBJ2-5; D not resolved. Trimming removed 5 bases from V and 2 bases from J, with 6 bases in between. Germline CDR1 is DFQATT and CDR2 is SNEGSKA (reference sequence). The CDR3 contains 11 residues. Written as DNA, the CDR3 is TGCAGTGCTGCTCGGCAAGAGACCCAGTACTTC. Translation: CSAARQETQYF.

This clone was counted only a few times. The chain couples TRBV5-1 to TRBJ1-6, with D hard to call. This CDR3 is built from 14 residues. Germline lookup yields CDR1 SGHRS and CDR2 YFSETQ. The V end lost 3 bases, the J end lost 6 bases, and 10 bases lay between the germline ends. CDR3: CASSSGLINSPLHF. The CDR3 DNA follows: TGCGCCAGCAGCTCTGGACTGATTAATTCACCCCTCCACTTT. Using reference TRBV5-1 and TRBJ1-6 for the parts outside the CDR3, the full variable domain is KAGVTQTPRYLIKTRGQQVTLSCSPISGHRSVSWYQQTPGQGLQFLFEYFSETQRNKGNFPGRFSGRQFSNSRSEMNVSTLELGDSALYLCASSSGLINSPLHFGNGTRLTVT.